This TCR beta chain was documented in a study of control samples from healthy donors and cancer patients. Sequencing was performed with immunoSEQ multiplex PCR; in TCRdb, only in-frame clones are kept and a portion is missing. Of 75,000 to 100,000 clones in the sample, around 88% were seen once. Germline V lookup: CDR1 SQVTM, CDR2 ANQGSEA. V shed 6 bases and J 7 bases; nucleotides not matched to a gene: 9. The CDR3 consists of 14 residues. The sequenced material came from blood. This chain links TRBV29-1 with TRBJ2-7, with 13 bases aligning to TRBD2. This TCR was recovered from a man in his thirties or forties in good health. Here the CDR3 reads CSVAGTSGMGEQYF. DNA of the CDR3: TGCAGCGTCGCCGGGACTAGCGGGATGGGTGAGCAGTACTTC.